The rows below give T cell receptor beta chains drawn from one sample of a study of CXCR3-negative and CXCR3-positive naive CD8 T cells. Following a re-call of the 5' RACE reads, TCRdb has one entry per CDR3 protein and lacks DNA. The table for this sample gives over 100,000 distinct CDR3 sequences. The source material was naive CXCR3- CD8+ T cells from blood. All receptors derive from a human donor in good health. Some clones in this sample may be carry-over from other donors' samples. CDR3s include the opening cysteine and the closing phenylalanine or tryptophan. Fields, in order: J gene, V gene, CDR3 protein.

j_call: TRBJ1-4
v_call: TRBV7-9
cdr3_aa: CASSLAGVDEKLFF

j_call: TRBJ2-7
v_call: TRBV7-9
cdr3_aa: CASSLAVIGSEQYF

j_call: TRBJ2-3
v_call: TRBV7-6
cdr3_aa: CASSSGLAGVFSDTQYF

j_call: TRBJ2-2
v_call: TRBV11-2
cdr3_aa: CASSLGPQGPPGELFF

j_call: TRBJ1-2
v_call: TRBV20-1
cdr3_aa: CSAIFTQSSQINYGYTF

j_call: TRBJ2-1
v_call: TRBV10-3
cdr3_aa: CAIGGASHEQFF

j_call: TRBJ2-2
v_call: TRBV7-3
cdr3_aa: CASRAGENTGELFF

j_call: TRBJ1-1
v_call: TRBV28
cdr3_aa: CASSRPGTEAFF

j_call: TRBJ2-7
v_call: TRBV7-9
cdr3_aa: CASGLDGAYEQYF

j_call: TRBJ1-1
v_call: TRBV29-1
cdr3_aa: CSVAPAGPNTEAFF

j_call: TRBJ2-7
v_call: TRBV27
cdr3_aa: CASGMTGPSYEQYF

j_call: TRBJ2-7
v_call: TRBV4-1
cdr3_aa: CASSQQGTRDYEQYF

j_call: TRBJ2-1
v_call: TRBV11-2
cdr3_aa: CASSFHYGSPRRNNEQFF

j_call: TRBJ2-1
v_call: TRBV4-1
cdr3_aa: CASSDSNEQFF

j_call: TRBJ2-7
v_call: TRBV28
cdr3_aa: CASSLRRGLYEQYF

j_call: TRBJ2-7
v_call: TRBV29-1
cdr3_aa: CSVRRGVGEQYF

j_call: TRBJ2-2
v_call: TRBV29-1
cdr3_aa: CSVEAGQTNTGELFF

j_call: TRBJ2-7
v_call: TRBV5-1
cdr3_aa: CASSSAKDGSYEQYF

j_call: TRBJ2-7
v_call: TRBV7-6
cdr3_aa: CASSLTGDGEQYF

j_call: TRBJ2-7
v_call: TRBV24-1
cdr3_aa: CATSDLYEQYF

j_call: TRBJ2-3
v_call: TRBV28
cdr3_aa: CASERGITDTQYF

j_call: TRBJ2-7
v_call: TRBV5-1
cdr3_aa: CASSLGTGTHEQYF

j_call: TRBJ1-1
v_call: TRBV12-3/TRBV12-4
cdr3_aa: CASSSSGREKGTEAFF

j_call: TRBJ2-7
v_call: TRBV11-2
cdr3_aa: CASSLAASSYEQYF

j_call: TRBJ1-1
v_call: TRBV4-3
cdr3_aa: CASSPGTSSDTEAFF

j_call: TRBJ1-2
v_call: TRBV7-9
cdr3_aa: CASSGSPYGYTF

j_call: TRBJ1-1
v_call: TRBV29-1
cdr3_aa: CSVESRTGYPEAFF

j_call: TRBJ2-3
v_call: TRBV7-2
cdr3_aa: CASSWPLSGRTDTQYF

j_call: TRBJ2-1
v_call: TRBV13
cdr3_aa: CASSLDTSGGAGGQFF

j_call: TRBJ2-1
v_call: TRBV29-1
cdr3_aa: CSVEDWSSYNEQFF

j_call: TRBJ2-1
v_call: TRBV11-2
cdr3_aa: CASSFSAGGVVDEQFF

j_call: TRBJ2-1
v_call: TRBV7-9
cdr3_aa: CASSPLSNEQFF

j_call: TRBJ2-7
v_call: TRBV9
cdr3_aa: CASSAAPGLNYEQYF

j_call: TRBJ1-5
v_call: TRBV7-8
cdr3_aa: CASGLGGTITGNQPQHF

j_call: TRBJ2-2
v_call: TRBV7-2
cdr3_aa: CASSTPPGELFF

j_call: TRBJ2-1
v_call: TRBV10-1
cdr3_aa: CASSEGSGITYNEQFF

j_call: TRBJ1-1
v_call: TRBV6-2/TRBV6-3
cdr3_aa: CASSKSGTPMTEAFF

j_call: TRBJ1-1
v_call: TRBV15
cdr3_aa: CATSRGDRGSNTEAFF

j_call: TRBJ2-1
v_call: TRBV20-1
cdr3_aa: CSAIVVSGAGVVF

j_call: TRBJ2-7
v_call: TRBV28
cdr3_aa: CASSAPQATLASLQSEQYF

j_call: TRBJ1-4
v_call: TRBV29-1
cdr3_aa: CSVNSWTGGEEKLFF

j_call: TRBJ2-3
v_call: TRBV29-1
cdr3_aa: CSTWDRGIDTQYF

j_call: TRBJ2-2
v_call: TRBV5-4
cdr3_aa: CASSPPTGELFF

j_call: TRBJ2-7
v_call: TRBV28
cdr3_aa: CASSPRQGASEQYF

j_call: TRBJ1-1
v_call: TRBV5-1
cdr3_aa: CASSPTIRTEAFF

j_call: TRBJ2-1
v_call: TRBV30
cdr3_aa: CAWSVGDEQFF

j_call: TRBJ2-2
v_call: TRBV29-1
cdr3_aa: CSVEDRQGATGELFF

j_call: TRBJ2-5
v_call: TRBV7-9
cdr3_aa: CASSQDGGTETQYF

j_call: TRBJ2-2
v_call: TRBV19
cdr3_aa: CASSIGSGSSTGELFF

j_call: TRBJ1-3
v_call: TRBV28
cdr3_aa: CASISVADSGNTIYF

j_call: TRBJ2-5
v_call: TRBV28
cdr3_aa: CASSSRDRGVETQYF

j_call: TRBJ2-7
v_call: TRBV29-1
cdr3_aa: CSVARQGDEQYF

j_call: TRBJ2-7
v_call: TRBV7-2
cdr3_aa: CASSITSGGDYEQYF

j_call: TRBJ1-6
v_call: TRBV12-3/TRBV12-4
cdr3_aa: CASSLGTDSYNSPLHF

j_call: TRBJ2-7
v_call: TRBV29-1
cdr3_aa: CSVEGAGRPYEQYF

j_call: TRBJ2-7
v_call: TRBV13
cdr3_aa: CASSSRPSYEQYF

j_call: TRBJ2-3
v_call: TRBV20-1
cdr3_aa: CSATLFRARTDTQYF

j_call: TRBJ1-1
v_call: TRBV29-1
cdr3_aa: CSVEREPGRQAFF

j_call: TRBJ2-1
v_call: TRBV10-3
cdr3_aa: CAISDPGLALNEQFF

j_call: TRBJ2-3
v_call: TRBV7-6
cdr3_aa: CASSSRAGADTQYF